This T cell receptor beta chain is from a study of blood T cell repertoires in COVID-19. Looking at the study overall: The samples span acute and convalescent COVID-19 from the United States, Italy and Spain. From T cells, B-cell-depleted T cells, or PBMCs came the material, which was cDNA or gDNA.

In the authors' methods: From reference gene primer amplification, estimates of nucleated cell counts were derived. Profiling relied on immunoSEQ multiplex PCR, and the TCRdb table lists in-frame clones only, not all of them. V, J and clone size reflect that table, while D and trimming were determined from the DNA. The sample comprises some 120,000 clones, roughly nine tenths of which are singletons, and about 3.5% rests with the top ten. The V segment lost 3 bases and the J segment 5 bases; nucleotides outside the gene matches: 7. The length of the CDR3 is 16 residues. CDR1 and CDR2 (germline): SGHDN, FVKESK.

The receptor comes from a man aged 45-60 years with active COVID-19. The chain carries TRBV14 and TRBJ2-2; 9 nucleotides agree with TRBD2. Sequencing was carried out using peripheral blood. The CDR3 spells CASSHGGRAITGELFF. As DNA, the CDR3 is TGTGCCAGCAGCCACGGCGGGAGGGCCATTACCGGGGAGCTGTTTTTT.